This TCR beta chain was captured in a study of blood T cell repertoires in COVID-19. Study-level information: The United States, Italy and Spain provided the acute and convalescent COVID-19 samples. PBMCs, B-cell-depleted T cells, or T cells were the source of the cDNA or gDNA that made up the material.

Membership in each cohort depended on participant-reported clinical history. The CDR3 is 15 amino acids. Germline CDR1 and CDR2: KGHSH and LQKENI. Trimming shortened V by 0 bases and J by 5 bases, and 14 bases separated the two germline ends. Data came from immunoSEQ multiplex PCR; TCRdb stores just in-frame clones and leaves some out. Among approximately 440,000 clones listed, around 87% were seen once. The TCR comes from a woman under 30 who had recovered from COVID-19. The chain joins TRBV18 to TRBJ2-7; tentative D call: TRBD1 (5 bases). The sequenced material came from PBMCs or T cells enriched from blood (not recorded which). The CDR3 sequence is CASSPPGSDKDEQYF. The CDR3 nucleotides read TGTGCCAGCTCACCACCCGGTTCGGACAAGGACGAGCAGTACTTC. The full variable domain, with the rest looked up from reference TRBV18 and TRBJ2-7, is NAGVMQNPRHLVRRRGQEARLRCSPMKGHSHVYWYRQLPEEGLKFMVYLQKENIIDESGMPKERFSAEFPKEGPSILRIQQVVRGDSAAYFCASSPPGSDKDEQYFGPGTRLTVT.